A selection of T cell receptor beta chains follows, all from one sample in a study of cytomegalovirus exposure and HLA in healthy donors. The data were produced by immunoSEQ multiplex PCR, yet TCRdb's version contains in-frame clones alone and is incomplete. The sample consists of about 120,000 clones, about four fifths of them appearing once. Material: PBMCs. These receptors were obtained from a female donor in good health and CMV-seropositive. CDR3s leave out the opening cysteine and the closing phenylalanine or tryptophan. The order of the fields is V gene, J gene, CDR3 protein.

>TRBV18|TRBJ2-5
ASSSGQSQETQY
>TRBV29-1|TRBJ1-1
SVGTGGLYGEAF
>TRBV4-1|TRBJ1-1
ASSRDTERWNTEAF
>TRBV7-2|TRBJ1-2
ASSLFPGNYGYT
>TRBV2|TRBJ2-1
ASSKSYNEQF
>TRBV19|TRBJ1-5
ASSIGSTTNQPQH
>TRBV19|TRBJ2-1
ASQLAQHNEQF
>TRBV6-5|TRBJ1-4
ASSYRQGATNEKLF
>TRBV5-1|TRBJ2-7
ASSRQGEDYEQY
>TRBV2|TRBJ2-7
ASSGITGREYEQY